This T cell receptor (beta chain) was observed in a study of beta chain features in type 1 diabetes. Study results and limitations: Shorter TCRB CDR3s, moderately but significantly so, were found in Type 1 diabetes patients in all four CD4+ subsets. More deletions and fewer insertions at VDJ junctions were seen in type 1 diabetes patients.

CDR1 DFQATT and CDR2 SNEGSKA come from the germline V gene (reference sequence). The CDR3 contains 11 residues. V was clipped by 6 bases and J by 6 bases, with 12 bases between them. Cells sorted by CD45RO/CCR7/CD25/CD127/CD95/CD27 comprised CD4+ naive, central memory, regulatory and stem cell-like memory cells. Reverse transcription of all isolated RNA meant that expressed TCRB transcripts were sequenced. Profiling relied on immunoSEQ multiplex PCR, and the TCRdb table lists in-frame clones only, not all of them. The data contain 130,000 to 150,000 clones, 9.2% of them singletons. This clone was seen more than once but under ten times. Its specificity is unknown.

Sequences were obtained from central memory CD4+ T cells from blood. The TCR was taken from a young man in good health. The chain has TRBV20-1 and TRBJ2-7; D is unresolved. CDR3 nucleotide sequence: TGCAGTGCGGCCCATCATGCCGAGCAGTACTTC. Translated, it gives CSAAHHAEQYF.